What follows describes a single TCR beta chain. Per the germline V gene, CDR1 is SGHTA and CDR2 is FQGNSA. V was cut by 5 bases and J by 4 bases, with 14 bases left in between. CDR3 size: 15 residues. The record originates from a study of blood T cell repertoires in COVID-19. Study in general: The United States, Italy and Spain were the sources of the acute and convalescent COVID-19 samples. The cDNA or gDNA used as material had been derived from T cells, B-cell-depleted T cells, or PBMCs.

The authors' processing: It was from reference gene primer amplification that nucleated cell counts were estimated. Method: immunoSEQ multiplex PCR; TCRdb's copy keeps in-frame clones and lacks some. V and J calls and clone size are given by that table; D and trimming were obtained from the DNA. In the table there are some 130,000 clones, around 81% of which are singletons. The sequence derives from a woman aged 55-70 years with active or convalescent COVID-19. Material for sequencing was peripheral blood. The rearrangement joins TRBV7-2 to TRBJ2-2; D may be TRBD2 (5 bases). The CDR3: CASSPDSARTGELFF. The CDR3, as DNA: TGTGCCAGCAGCCCAGATAGCGCGCGCACCGGGGAGCTGTTTTTT.